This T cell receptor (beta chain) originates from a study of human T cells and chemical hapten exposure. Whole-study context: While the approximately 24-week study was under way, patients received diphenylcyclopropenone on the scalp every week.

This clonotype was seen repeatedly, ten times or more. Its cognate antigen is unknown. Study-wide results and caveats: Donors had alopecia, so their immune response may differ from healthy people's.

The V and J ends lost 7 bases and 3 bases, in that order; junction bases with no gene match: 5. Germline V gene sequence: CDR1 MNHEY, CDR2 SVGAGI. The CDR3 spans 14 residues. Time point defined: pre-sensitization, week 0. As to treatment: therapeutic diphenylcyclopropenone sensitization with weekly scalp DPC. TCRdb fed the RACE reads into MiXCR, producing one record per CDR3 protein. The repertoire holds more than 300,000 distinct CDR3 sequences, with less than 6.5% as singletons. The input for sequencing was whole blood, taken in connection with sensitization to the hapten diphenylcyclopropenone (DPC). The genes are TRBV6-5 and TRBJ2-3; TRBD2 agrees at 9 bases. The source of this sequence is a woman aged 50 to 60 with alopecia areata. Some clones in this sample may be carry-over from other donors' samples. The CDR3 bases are TGTGCCAGCAAACCAGCGGGAGGAACAGATACGCAGTATTTT. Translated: CASKPAGGTDTQYF.